This is a list of T cell receptor beta chains from one sample in a study of cytomegalovirus exposure and HLA in healthy donors. Profiled with immunoSEQ multiplex PCR; TCRdb holds only in-frame clones, not every one. The sample carries 65,000 to 90,000 clones, approximately 95% recorded once. Sequencing input: PBMCs. The receptor set was obtained from a man aged 18-30 years in good health and CMV-seronegative. The CDR3 runs from the conserved cysteine through the conserved F or W. The D gene is left open where the match is weak. The listing skips clone size in some rows; elsewhere it reads once, few, many or a size class.

size,V,D,J,DNA,CDR3
.,TRBV9,.,TRBJ2-7,TGTGCCAGCGGCGACAGCTACGAGCAGTACTTC,CASGDSYEQYF
.,TRBV28,TRBD1,TRBJ1-5,TGTGCCAGCAGGAGAGGAACAGGGGCATCTGGGCAGCCCCAGCATTTT,CASRRGTGASGQPQHF
.,TRBV7-3,.,TRBJ1-2,TGTGCCAGCAGCTCAGCCGCAGGGGATGGCTACACCTTC,CASSSAAGDGYTF
.,TRBV4-2,TRBD2,TRBJ2-3,TGTGCCAGCAGCCAAGATTTTGGGGGTAGCGGGGCACCCACAGATACGCAGTATTTT,CASSQDFGGSGAPTDTQYF
.,TRBV5-1,TRBD2,TRBJ2-5,TGCGCCAGCAGCCCGGGAGGGCAGGGGTGGCAAGAGACCCAGTACTTC,CASSPGGQGWQETQYF
few,TRBV29-1,TRBD1,TRBJ1-1,TGCAGCGTACGTGGGACAGGAAGAGAGGGGACTTTCTTT,CSVRGTGREGTFF
.,TRBV7-2,.,TRBJ2-1,TGTGCCAGCAGCTCCGGCTTCGAGGGGAGGTCGGTCCCCACCGATGAGCAGTTCTTC,CASSSGFEGRSVPTDEQFF
.,TRBV15,.,TRBJ2-2,TGTGCCACCAGCCGGGGTGGTGGGGAGCTGTTTTTT,CATSRGGGELFF
medium-sized,TRBV4-2,.,TRBJ2-7,TGTGCCAGCAGCCAAACGACAGAGACTAGCTCCTACGAGCAGTACTTC,CASSQTTETSSYEQYF
.,TRBV4-2,.,TRBJ1-1,TGTGCCAGCAGCCAAGAACCGAGAGGGACTGAAGCTTTCTTT,CASSQEPRGTEAFF
.,TRBV5-1,.,TRBJ2-4,TGCGCCAGCAGCTCCCGACTCAAGGGCGTAGGTTTGAGGGACATTCAGTACTTC,CASSSRLKGVGLRDIQYF
.,TRBV19,TRBD1,TRBJ2-7,TGTGCCAGTAGTCTCACGGGACAGTCCTACGAGCAGTACTTC,CASSLTGQSYEQYF
.,TRBV29-1,.,TRBJ2-1,TGCAGCGTTGATGGGTTACAATCGGGTGAGCAGTTCTTC,CSVDGLQSGEQFF
.,TRBV5-4,.,TRBJ2-7,TGTGCCAGCAGCTTGATGGGGACTGGGTACGAGCAGTACTTC,CASSLMGTGYEQYF
.,TRBV10-3,TRBD1,TRBJ2-5,TGTGCCATCAATCCGGGACAGCAAGAGACCCAGTACTTC,CAINPGQQETQYF
.,TRBV5-6,TRBD2,TRBJ2-7,TGTGCCAGCAGCTTGGGAGAGTTGAGGCACAGCGGGATAGGCGAGCAGTACTTC,CASSLGELRHSGIGEQYF
.,TRBV10-3,TRBD1,TRBJ1-2,TGTGCCATCAGTTTGGACAGGGGGAGGGGTGGCTACACCTTC,CAISLDRGRGGYTF
.,TRBV9,.,TRBJ1-1,TGTGCCAGCAGCGTAGCGGGTGGGAACACTGAAGCTTTCTTT,CASSVAGGNTEAFF
.,TRBV19,.,TRBJ1-3,TGTGCCAGTAAGGCAGGGCCAGGAAACACCATATATTTT,CASKAGPGNTIYF
.,TRBV27,.,TRBJ2-7,TGTGCCAGCAGTGTCACCTATAGCTCCTACGAGCAGTACTTC,CASSVTYSSYEQYF
.,TRBV30,.,TRBJ1-1,TGTGCCTGGAGAGCCCTCCGGGGAAGGAAGAACACTGAAGCTTTCTTT,CAWRALRGRKNTEAFF
.,TRBV7-2,.,TRBJ2-7,TGTGCCAGCAGCCCCCACACCTACGAGCAGTACTTC,CASSPHTYEQYF
.,TRBV7-2,TRBD1,TRBJ2-2,TGTGCCAGCAGCCGCAACCGGGACAGGGGTTACACCGGGGAGCTGTTTTTT,CASSRNRDRGYTGELFF
.,TRBV29-1,TRBD1,TRBJ1-3,TGCAGCGTGGGGGACAGCTCTGGAAACACCATATATTTT,CSVGDSSGNTIYF
.,TRBV7-2,TRBD1,TRBJ1-1,TGTGCCAGCAGCTTAGCGCGAGTCGGGACAGGGGAAGCTTTCTTT,CASSLARVGTGEAFF
.,TRBV6-4,TRBD1,TRBJ1-2,TGTGCCAGCTCTCTCTCCGGACAGGGTGTGTATGGCTACACCTTC,CASSLSGQGVYGYTF
.,TRBV6-6,TRBD1,TRBJ2-7,TGTGCCAGCAGACGGGGACAGGGGGGCGAGCAGTACTTC,CASRRGQGGEQYF
.,TRBV9,TRBD2,TRBJ2-3,TGTGCCAGCAGCGTAGAGGCGGGGGGAAGCACAGATACGCAGTATTTT,CASSVEAGGSTDTQYF
.,TRBV15,.,TRBJ1-2,TGTGCCACCAGCAGGACAGAAGGGGGATCCCAAGGCTACACCTTC,CATSRTEGGSQGYTF
.,TRBV10-2,TRBD1,TRBJ1-5,TGCGCCAGCAGCCCGCTCACCCCCGACAGGGTTTCCCAGCCCCAGCATTTT,CASSPLTPDRVSQPQHF
.,TRBV29-1,.,TRBJ1-1,TGCAGCGTTTTTCTTCAGGGGATAGCTTTCTTT,CSVFLQGIAFF
.,TRBV5-4,TRBD1,TRBJ1-4,TGTGCCAGCAGCTTAGGGACAGGGGGACAACTGTTTTTT,CASSLGTGGQLFF
.,TRBV6-6,.,TRBJ2-4,TGTGCCAGCACGGACATGGACATACCAGCCAAAAACATTCAGTACTTC,CASTDMDIPAKNIQYF
.,TRBV30,.,TRBJ2-2,TGTGCCTGGAGTCCTGGGGCGGGGGAGCTGTTTTTT,CAWSPGAGELFF
once,TRBV30,.,TRBJ1-2,TGTGCCTGGAGTATGGGAGGTGGGGTAACTAACTATGGCTACACCTTC,CAWSMGGGVTNYGYTF
.,TRBV6-5,.,TRBJ1-6,TGTGCCAGCAGCAACCGAGGGGGTAATTCACCCCTCCACTTT,CASSNRGGNSPLHF
.,TRBV1,.,TRBJ2-3,TGCACCAGCAGCCAGAGACTAGCGGGGGGGCAGGAAGATACGCAGTATTTT,CTSSQRLAGGQEDTQYF
once,TRBV7-2,TRBD2,TRBJ2-1,TGTGCCAGCAGCTTAGAGAGCGGGGCGTCCTACAATGAGCAGTTCTTC,CASSLESGASYNEQFF
.,TRBV30,TRBD1,TRBJ2-7,TGTGCCTGGAGCGCCCCGGGACAGGGAGTCAACGAGCAGTACTTC,CAWSAPGQGVNEQYF
.,TRBV23-1,.,TRBJ2-5,TGCGCCAGCAGTCGCCCACTCGGCCGCGCAAGAGGGCAAGAGACCCAGTACTTC,CASSRPLGRARGQETQYF
once,TRBV7-2,TRBD1,TRBJ2-2,TGTGCCAGCAGCTTCGCCAGGACAGGGGGCACCGGGGAGCTGTTTTTT,CASSFARTGGTGELFF
.,TRBV30,TRBD1,TRBJ1-4,TGTGCCTGGAGCTTGACAGGGGCTAATGAAAAACTGTTTTTT,CAWSLTGANEKLFF
.,TRBV5-1,TRBD1,TRBJ2-2,TGCGCCAGCAGCTTGGGAGGGGGCGCGGCCGGGGAGCTGTTTTTT,CASSLGGGAAGELFF
.,TRBV19,TRBD1,TRBJ1-4,TGTGCCAGTAGTTTCCCGGGACAGGGTAATGAAAAACTGTTTTTT,CASSFPGQGNEKLFF
once,TRBV9,.,TRBJ1-6,TGTGCCAGCAGCGAGGGGGAATCGTTATTATCACCCCTCCACTTT,CASSEGESLLSPLHF
.,TRBV7-9,.,TRBJ1-4,TGTGCCAGCAGCCGACTCTTTGGAGCAACTAATGAAAAACTGTTTTTT,CASSRLFGATNEKLFF
.,TRBV27,.,TRBJ1-6,TGTGCCAGCAGTTTACAGGCAGATAATTCACCCCTCCACTTT,CASSLQADNSPLHF
.,TRBV30,TRBD1,TRBJ2-2,TGTGCCTGGAGTGTACTGCAGGGGGTCGGCACCGGGGAGCTGTTTTTT,CAWSVLQGVGTGELFF
.,TRBV27,TRBD1,TRBJ1-1,TGTGCCAGCAGTGGGACAGGGTACACTGAAGCTTTCTTT,CASSGTGYTEAFF
.,TRBV27,.,TRBJ2-7,TGTGCCAGCAGTTCCTTCTCCTACGAGCAGTACTTC,CASSSFSYEQYF
.,TRBV5-5,.,TRBJ1-1,TGTGCCAGCAGCAGAAGCTACACTGAAGCTTTCTTT,CASSRSYTEAFF
.,TRBV15,.,TRBJ2-7,TGTGCCACCAGCAGAGTTCCGACTGGGGAGCAGTACTTC,CATSRVPTGEQYF
.,TRBV11-2,TRBD1,TRBJ2-5,TGTGCCAGCAGCCTAGACAGGGGCCGGGGAGAGACCCAGTACTTC,CASSLDRGRGETQYF